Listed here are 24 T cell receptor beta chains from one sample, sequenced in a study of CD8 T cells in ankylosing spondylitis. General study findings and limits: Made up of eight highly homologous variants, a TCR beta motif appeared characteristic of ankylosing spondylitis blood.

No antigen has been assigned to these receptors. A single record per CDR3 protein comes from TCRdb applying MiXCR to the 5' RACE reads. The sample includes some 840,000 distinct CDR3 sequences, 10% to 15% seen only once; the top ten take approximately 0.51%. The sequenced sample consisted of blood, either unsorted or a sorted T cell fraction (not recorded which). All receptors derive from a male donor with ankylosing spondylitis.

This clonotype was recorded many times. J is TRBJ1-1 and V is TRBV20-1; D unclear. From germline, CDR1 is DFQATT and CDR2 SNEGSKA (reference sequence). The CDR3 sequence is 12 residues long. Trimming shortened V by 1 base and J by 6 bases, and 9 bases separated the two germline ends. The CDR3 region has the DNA TGCAGTGCTAGAGGTCAGAATGCTGAAGCTTTCTTT. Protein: CSARGQNAEAFF.

The CDR3 DNA follows: TGTGCCAGCAGCTGGAGACCCGTAAGTGAGCAGTTCTTC. Encoded protein: CASSWRPVSEQFF. The chain has TRBV7-9 and TRBJ2-1; D is uncertain. Between the trimmed V and J ends, which lost 4 bases and 9 bases, there was a span of 13 bases. The CDR3 sequence is 13 residues long. Germline CDR1 reads SEHNR; CDR2 reads FQNEAQ (reference sequence). The full variable domain, rest sourced from reference TRBV7-9 and TRBJ2-1, is DTGVSQNPRHKITKRGQNVTFRCDPISEHNRLYWYRQTLGQGPEFLTYFQNEAQLEKSRLLSDRFSAERPKGSFSTLEIQRTEQGDSAMYLCASSWRPVSEQFFGPGTRLTVL.

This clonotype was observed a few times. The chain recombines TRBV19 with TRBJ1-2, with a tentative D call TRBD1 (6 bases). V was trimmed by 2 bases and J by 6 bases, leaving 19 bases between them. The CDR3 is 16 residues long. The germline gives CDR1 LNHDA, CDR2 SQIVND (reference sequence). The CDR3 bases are TGTGCCAGTAGTATATCTTCGGCGGGGGCTCTGGATGGCTACACCTTC. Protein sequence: CASSISSAGALDGYTF.

The CDR3: CASSQAISGANVLTF. In DNA, the CDR3 is TGTGCCAGCAGTCAGGCGATCTCTGGGGCCAACGTCCTGACTTTC. The chain couples TRBV28 to TRBJ2-6; D call uncertain. Between the trimmed V and J ends, which lost 5 bases and 0 bases, there was a span of 8 bases. The CDR3 covers 15 residues. Looked up from germline, CDR1 is MDHEN and CDR2 is SYDVKM.

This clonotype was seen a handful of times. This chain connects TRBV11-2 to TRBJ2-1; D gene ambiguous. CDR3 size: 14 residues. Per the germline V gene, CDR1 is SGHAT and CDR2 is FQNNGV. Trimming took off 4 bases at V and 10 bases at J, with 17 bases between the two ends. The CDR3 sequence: CASSSLHTASEQFF. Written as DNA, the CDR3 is TGTGCCAGCAGCTCTCTCCACACCGCCAGCGAGCAGTTCTTC.

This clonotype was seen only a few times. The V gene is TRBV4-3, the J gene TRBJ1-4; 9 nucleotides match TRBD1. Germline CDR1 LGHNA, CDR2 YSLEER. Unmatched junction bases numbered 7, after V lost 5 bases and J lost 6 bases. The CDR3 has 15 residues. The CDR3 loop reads CASSDSGTGYEKLFF. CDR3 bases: TGCGCCAGCAGCGATTCCGGGACAGGGTATGAAAAACTGTTTTTT.

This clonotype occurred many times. The CDR3 DNA is TGCGCCAGCAGCTTGTGGGACGCCCTGACTAGCGGGAACACCGGGGAGCTGTTTTTT. This codes for CASSLWDALTSGNTGELFF. The gene calls are TRBV5-1 and TRBJ2-2; 9 bases agree with TRBD2. The trim removed 1 base at V and 1 base at J, leaving 11 bases unmatched. This CDR3 is 19 amino acids long. Germline assignment: CDR1 SGHRS and CDR2 YFSETQ.

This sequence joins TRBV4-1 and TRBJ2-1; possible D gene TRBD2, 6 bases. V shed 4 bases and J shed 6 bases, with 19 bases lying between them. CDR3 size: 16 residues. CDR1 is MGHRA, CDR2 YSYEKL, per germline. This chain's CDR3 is CASSRPGLSVINEQFF. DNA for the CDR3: TGCGCCAGCAGCCGACCGGGACTTAGTGTGATCAATGAGCAGTTCTTC.

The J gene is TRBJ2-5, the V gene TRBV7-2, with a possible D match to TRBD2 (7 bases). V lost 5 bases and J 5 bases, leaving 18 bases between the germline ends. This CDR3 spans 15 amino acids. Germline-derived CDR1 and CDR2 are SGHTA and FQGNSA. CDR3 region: CASSLGGGTLETQYF. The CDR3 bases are TGTGCCAGCAGCCTGGGAGGGGGGACTCTGGAGACCCAGTACTTC.

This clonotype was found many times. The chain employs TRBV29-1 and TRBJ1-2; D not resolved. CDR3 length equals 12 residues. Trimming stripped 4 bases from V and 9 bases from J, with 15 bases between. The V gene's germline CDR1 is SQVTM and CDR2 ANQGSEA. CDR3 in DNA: TGCAGCGTTGGGACGGCCGGGGAGAGCTACACCTTC. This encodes CSVGTAGESYTF.

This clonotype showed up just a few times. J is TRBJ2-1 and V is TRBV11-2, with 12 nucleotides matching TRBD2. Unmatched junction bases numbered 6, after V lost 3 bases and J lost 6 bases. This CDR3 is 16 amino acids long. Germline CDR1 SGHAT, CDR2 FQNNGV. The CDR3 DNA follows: TGTGCCAGCAGCTTGACTAGCGGGAGCATAGCCAATGAGCAGTTCTTC. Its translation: CASSLTSGSIANEQFF. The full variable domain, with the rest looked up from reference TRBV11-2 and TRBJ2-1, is EAGVAQSPRYKIIEKRQSVAFWCNPISGHATLYWYQQILGQGPKLLIQFQNNGVVDDSQLPKDRFSAERLKGVDSTLKIQPAKLEDSAVYLCASSLTSGSIANEQFFGPGTRLTVL.

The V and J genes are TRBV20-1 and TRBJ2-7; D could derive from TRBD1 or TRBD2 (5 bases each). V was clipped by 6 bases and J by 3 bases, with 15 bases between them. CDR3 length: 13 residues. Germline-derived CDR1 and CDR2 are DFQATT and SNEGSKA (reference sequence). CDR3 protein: CSADQGVGYEQYF. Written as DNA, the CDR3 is TGCAGTGCAGATCAGGGAGTTGGCTACGAGCAGTACTTC.

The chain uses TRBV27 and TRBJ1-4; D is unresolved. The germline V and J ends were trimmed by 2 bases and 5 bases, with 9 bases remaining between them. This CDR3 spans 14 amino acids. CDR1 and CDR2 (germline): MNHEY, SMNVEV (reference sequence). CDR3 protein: CASSLHGPNEKLFF. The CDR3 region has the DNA TGTGCCAGCAGTTTACACGGACCGAATGAAAAACTGTTTTTT. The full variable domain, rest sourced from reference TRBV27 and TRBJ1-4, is EAQVTQNPRYLITVTGKKLTVTCSQNMNHEYMSWYRQDPGLGLRQIYYSMNVEVTDKGDVPEGYKVSRKEKRNFPLILESPSPNQTSLYFCASSLHGPNEKLFFGSGTQLSVL.

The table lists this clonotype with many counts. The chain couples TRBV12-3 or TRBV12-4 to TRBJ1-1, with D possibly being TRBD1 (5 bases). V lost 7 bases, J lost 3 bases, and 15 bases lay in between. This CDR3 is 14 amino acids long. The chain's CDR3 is CASTIRGWDTEAFF. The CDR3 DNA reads TGTGCCAGCACCATTCGGGGCTGGGACACTGAAGCTTTCTTT.

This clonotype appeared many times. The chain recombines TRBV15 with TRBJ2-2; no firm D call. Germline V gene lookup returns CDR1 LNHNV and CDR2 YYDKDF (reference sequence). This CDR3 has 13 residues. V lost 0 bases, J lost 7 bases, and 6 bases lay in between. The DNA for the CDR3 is TGTGCCACCAGCAGAGATTACAGCGGGGAGCTGTTTTTT. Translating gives CATSRDYSGELFF.

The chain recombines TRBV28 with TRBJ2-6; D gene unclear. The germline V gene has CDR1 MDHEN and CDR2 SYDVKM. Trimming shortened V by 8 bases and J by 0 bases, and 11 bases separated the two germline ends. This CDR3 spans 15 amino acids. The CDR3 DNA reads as TGTGCCAGCGGAAAGCGAAACTCTGGGGCCAACGTCCTGACTTTC. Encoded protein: CASGKRNSGANVLTF.

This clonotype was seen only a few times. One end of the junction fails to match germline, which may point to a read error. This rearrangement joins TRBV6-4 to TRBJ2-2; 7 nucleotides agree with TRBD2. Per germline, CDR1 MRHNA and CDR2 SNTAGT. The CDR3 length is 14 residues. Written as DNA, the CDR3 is TGTGCCAGCAGGGACTCGGGGGGAACCGGGGAGCTGTTTTTT. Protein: CASRDSGGTGELFF.

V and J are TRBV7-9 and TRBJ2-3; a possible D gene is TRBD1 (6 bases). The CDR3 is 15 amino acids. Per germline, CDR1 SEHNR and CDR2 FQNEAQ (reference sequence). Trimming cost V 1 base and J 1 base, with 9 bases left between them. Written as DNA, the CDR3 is TGTGCCAGCAGCTTAGGGGACACCCGCACAGATACGCAGTATTTT. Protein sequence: CASSLGDTRTDTQYF.

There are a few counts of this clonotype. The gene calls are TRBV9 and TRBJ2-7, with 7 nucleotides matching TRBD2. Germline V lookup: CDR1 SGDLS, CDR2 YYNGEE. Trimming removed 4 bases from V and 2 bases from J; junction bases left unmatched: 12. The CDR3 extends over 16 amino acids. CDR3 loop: CASSPTPQRGPYEQYF. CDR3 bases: TGTGCCAGCAGCCCAACCCCCCAGCGGGGACCCTACGAGCAGTACTTC.

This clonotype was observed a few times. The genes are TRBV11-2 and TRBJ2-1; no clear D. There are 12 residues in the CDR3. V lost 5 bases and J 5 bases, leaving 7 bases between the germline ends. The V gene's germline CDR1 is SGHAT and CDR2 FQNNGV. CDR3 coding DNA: TGTGCCAGCAGCCTCCAGCACAATGAGCAGTTCTTC. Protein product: CASSLQHNEQFF.

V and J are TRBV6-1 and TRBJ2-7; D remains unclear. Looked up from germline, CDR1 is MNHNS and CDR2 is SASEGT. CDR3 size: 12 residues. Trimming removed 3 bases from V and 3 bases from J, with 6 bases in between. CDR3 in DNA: TGTGCCAGCAGTGACACCCGCTACGAGCAGTACTTC. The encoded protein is CASSDTRYEQYF.

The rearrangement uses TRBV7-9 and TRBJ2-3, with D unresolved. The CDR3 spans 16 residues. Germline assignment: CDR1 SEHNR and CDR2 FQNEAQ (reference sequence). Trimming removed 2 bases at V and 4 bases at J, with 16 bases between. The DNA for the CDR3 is TGTGCCAGCAGCTTATTTACCCCTTACCGCCCAGATACGCAGTATTTT. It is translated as CASSLFTPYRPDTQYF.

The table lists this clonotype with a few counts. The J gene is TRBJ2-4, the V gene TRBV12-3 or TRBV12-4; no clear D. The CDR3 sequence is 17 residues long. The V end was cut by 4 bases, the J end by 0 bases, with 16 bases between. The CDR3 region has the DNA TGTGCCAGCAGTTCCGGAACGTATTGGGGAGCCAAAAACATTCAGTACTTC. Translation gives CASSSGTYWGAKNIQYF.

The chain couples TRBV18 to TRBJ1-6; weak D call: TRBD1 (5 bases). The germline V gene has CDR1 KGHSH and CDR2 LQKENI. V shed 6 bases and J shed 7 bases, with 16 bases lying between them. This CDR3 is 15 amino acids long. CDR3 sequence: CASSPTVGGNSPLHF. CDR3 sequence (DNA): TGTGCCAGCTCCCCGACGGTGGGGGGGAATTCACCCCTCCACTTT.